Presented here are 31 T cell receptor beta chains from one specimen sequenced in a study of graft-versus-host responses after intestinal transplantation. Produced via immunoSEQ multiplex PCR; TCRdb's table is partial and in-frame only. Among over 90,000 clones listed, roughly nine tenths were seen once. What these receptors recognize is not known. Sequenced material: unstimulated CD8+ T cells sorted from spleen or lymph node cells, taken before intestinal transplant. The source is a human donor who received an intestinal transplant.

The V and J genes are TRBV28 and TRBJ2-7; the match to TRBD1 covers 9 bases. The germline CDR1 and CDR2 sequences are MDHEN and SYDVKM. Trimming took 6 bases from V and 7 from J; bases not matched to a gene: 16. The CDR3 is 16 residues long. The CDR3 spells CASSCAPGQGPDEQYF. The CDR3 DNA is TGTGCCAGCAGCTGTGCTCCGGGACAGGGTCCTGATGAGCAGTACTTC.

CDR3: CASSEAGADYEQYF. The CDR3 nucleotides are TGTGCCAGCAGTGAAGCGGGGGCCGACTACGAGCAGTACTTC. This rearrangement joins TRBV2 to TRBJ2-7, with D perhaps TRBD1 (6 bases). CDR3 length: 14 residues. The germline V and J ends were trimmed by 0 bases and 3 bases, with 9 bases remaining between them. In germline, CDR1 is SNHLY, CDR2 FYNNEI.

This rearrangement joins TRBV5-1 to TRBJ2-2, with a tentative D call TRBD2 (5 bases). Germline CDR1 and CDR2: SGHRS and YFSETQ. The CDR3 is 16 amino acids. V was trimmed by 0 bases and J by 6 bases, leaving 15 bases between them. CDR3 region: CASSLEAPSTPGELFF. CDR3 in DNA: TGCGCCAGCAGCTTGGAAGCCCCTAGCACCCCCGGGGAGCTGTTTTTT. The entire variable domain, with the rest obtained from reference TRBV5-1 and TRBJ2-2, is as follows: KAGVTQTPRYLIKTRGQQVTLSCSPISGHRSVSWYQQTPGQGLQFLFEYFSETQRNKGNFPGRFSGRQFSNSRSEMNVSTLELGDSALYLCASSLEAPSTPGELFFGEGSRLTVL.

V usage is TRBV5-1 and J usage is TRBJ2-1; 15 positions agree with TRBD2. This CDR3 comprises 16 residues. CDR1 is SGHRS, CDR2 YFSETQ, per germline. J lost 7 bases, V lost 4 bases, and 6 bases had no gene match. The CDR3, as DNA: TGCGCCAGCAGCCCCGGACTAGCGGGAGGGCCTAATGAGCAGTTCTTC. Translated, it gives CASSPGLAGGPNEQFF. Supplemented by reference TRBV5-1 and TRBJ2-1, the full variable domain reads KAGVTQTPRYLIKTRGQQVTLSCSPISGHRSVSWYQQTPGQGLQFLFEYFSETQRNKGNFPGRFSGRQFSNSRSEMNVSTLELGDSALYLCASSPGLAGGPNEQFFGPGTRLTVL.

The rearrangement joins TRBV2 to TRBJ2-7, with D perhaps matching TRBD1 (6 bases). CDR3 size: 13 residues. Germline V gene data show CDR1 as SNHLY and CDR2 as FYNNEI. The V and J ends lost 10 bases and 6 bases respectively, with 19 bases between them. Here the CDR3 reads CAIVDRRGLEQYF. The CDR3 nucleotides are TGTGCCATTGTAGACAGGCGAGGGCTCGAGCAGTACTTC.

This chain joins TRBV28 and TRBJ2-7; D uncertain. There are 15 residues in the CDR3. V lost 3 bases, J lost 0 bases, and 12 bases lay in between. The V gene's germline CDR1 is MDHEN and CDR2 SYDVKM. CDR3 loop: CASSFPGTNSYEQYF. The CDR3 nucleotides are TGTGCCAGCAGTTTCCCCGGCACTAACTCCTACGAGCAGTACTTC.

This chain connects TRBV29-1 to TRBJ2-3, with 11 bases lining up with TRBD2. Germline assignment: CDR1 SQVTM and CDR2 ANQGSEA. CDR3 length: 14 residues. V lost 3 bases, J lost 7 bases, and 6 bases stayed unmatched. CDR3 nucleotides: TGCAGCGTTGACCTTAGCGGGAGGGATAATACGCAGTATTTT. This translates into CSVDLSGRDNTQYF.

This rearrangement joins TRBV7-2 to TRBJ1-1; 9 bases agree with TRBD1. This CDR3 is built from 15 residues. The germline V gene encodes CDR1 SGHTA and CDR2 FQGNSA. V gave up 2 bases and J gave up 2 bases; unmatched junction bases: 3. For the CDR3, the DNA is TGTGCCAGCAGCTTACGGACAGGGGATAACACTGAAGCTTTCTTT. Amino acid sequence: CASSLRTGDNTEAFF.

The chain carries TRBV7-2 and TRBJ2-7, with D possibly matching TRBD1 (6 bases). Per the germline V gene, CDR1 is SGHTA and CDR2 is FQGNSA. The CDR3 runs 13 residues. V was cut by 8 bases and J by 2 bases, with 13 bases left in between. The CDR3 DNA reads TGTGCCAGCGTACAGGGTGGTGCCTACGAGCAGTACTTC. Translating gives CASVQGGAYEQYF.

The chain links TRBV6-6 to TRBJ1-1; D is undetermined. Trimming stripped 0 bases from V and 1 base from J, with 6 bases between. This CDR3 comprises 14 residues. Germline lookup yields CDR1 MNHNY and CDR2 SVGAGI (reference sequence). CDR3 bases: TGTGCCAGCAGTTACTCGGTCGGGAACACTGAAGCTTTCTTT. Amino acids: CASSYSVGNTEAFF.

The rearrangement joins TRBV4-1 to TRBJ2-3; D is possibly TRBD2 (5 bases). The CDR3 is 12 residues long. Trimming left V 5 bases short and J 8 bases short, with 11 bases between. From germline, CDR1 is MGHRA and CDR2 YSYEKL. CDR3 bases: TGCGCCAGCAGCTCCGGGATGGGTACGCAGTATTTT. As protein: CASSSGMGTQYF.

This clone occurred once. The CDR3 sequence: CASSQDSGGWDEQFF. The CDR3 DNA sequence: TGCGCCAGCAGCCAAGATTCGGGGGGTTGGGATGAGCAGTTCTTC. This rearrangement joins TRBV4-1 to TRBJ2-1; 7 bases map to TRBD2. This CDR3 comprises 15 residues. With V trimmed by 0 bases and J by 8 bases, 7 bases remained unmatched. In germline, CDR1 is MGHRA, CDR2 YSYEKL.

V gene TRBV7-6 combines with J gene TRBJ2-1; TRBD1 might be the D (5 bases). V was shortened by 1 base and J by 5 bases, with 6 bases between the two germline ends. The CDR3 covers 13 residues. Germline lookup yields CDR1 SGHVS and CDR2 FNYEAQ. CDR3 sequence reads: CASSLVGDNEQFF. The CDR3 DNA reads as TGTGCCAGCAGCTTAGTAGGGGACAATGAGCAGTTCTTC.

The V call is TRBV27, the J call TRBJ2-6; no definite D call. This CDR3 has 16 amino acids. In germline, CDR1 is MNHEY, CDR2 SMNVEV (reference sequence). The V end lost 2 bases, the J end lost 1 base, and 9 bases lay between the germline ends. The chain's CDR3 is CASSLRSGSGANVLTF. CDR3 DNA sequence: TGTGCCAGCAGTTTACGGTCCGGGTCTGGGGCCAACGTCCTGACTTTC.

The chain couples TRBV13 to TRBJ2-5, with TRBD2 matching 11 bases. Germline V CDR1 and CDR2: PRHDT, FYEKMQ (reference sequence). The CDR3 loop spans 14 amino acids. V lost 5 bases to trimming and J lost 4 bases; unmatched junction nucleotides: 3. The CDR3 sequence: CASSGGTSGETQYF. Here the CDR3 DNA reads TGTGCCAGCAGCGGCGGGACTAGCGGAGAGACCCAGTACTTC.

This clone was seen a single time. The J gene is TRBJ1-2, the V gene TRBV15; no definite D call. The CDR3 has 13 residues. Germline lookup yields CDR1 LNHNV and CDR2 YYDKDF (reference sequence). Trimming pared 0 bases from V and 4 bases from J, leaving 6 bases between. CDR3 protein: CATSRDLVYGYTF. CDR3 nucleotide sequence: TGTGCCACCAGCAGAGATTTAGTCTATGGCTACACCTTC.

The gene calls are TRBV7-3 and TRBJ2-1, with D possibly being TRBD2 (5 bases). The CDR3 is 19 residues long. The V end lost 3 bases, the J end lost 0 bases, and 21 bases lay between the germline ends. Germline V gene sequence: CDR1 SGHTA, CDR2 FQGTGA. The CDR3 sequence: CASSLGPRASGPSYNEQFF. CDR3 DNA: TGTGCCAGCAGCTTGGGCCCCCGGGCGAGCGGCCCCTCCTACAATGAGCAGTTCTTC.

The J gene is TRBJ1-1, the V gene TRBV5-4, with no clear D. Trimming took off 0 bases at V and 3 bases at J, with 6 bases between the two ends. CDR3 size: 13 residues. Germline V gene lookup returns CDR1 SGHNT and CDR2 YYREEE (reference sequence). CDR3 protein: CASSLVGDTEAFF. CDR3 DNA: TGTGCCAGCAGCTTGGTGGGAGACACTGAAGCTTTCTTT. Full variable domain (remainder filled in from reference TRBV5-4 and TRBJ1-1): ETGVTQSPTHLIKTRGQQVTLRCSSQSGHNTVSWYQQALGQGPQFIFQYYREEENGRGNFPPRFSGLQFPNYSSELNVNALELDDSALYLCASSLVGDTEAFFGQGTRLTVV.

This clone has just a few counts. This chain links TRBV30 with TRBJ1-6, with 8 positions matching TRBD1. This CDR3 is built from 14 residues. V shed 3 bases and J 13 bases; nucleotides not matched to a gene: 11. Germline values: CDR1 GTSNPN, CDR2 SVGIG (reference sequence). The CDR3: CAWSPGQGRVPLHF. The CDR3 nucleotides read TGTGCCTGGAGCCCCGGACAGGGTAGGGTTCCCCTCCACTTT.

The rearrangement uses TRBV29-1 and TRBJ1-1; the D gene is possibly TRBD1 (6 bases). V was trimmed by 6 bases and J by 7 bases, leaving 18 bases between them. Germline V gene lookup returns CDR1 SQVTM and CDR2 ANQGSEA. This CDR3 spans 13 amino acids. The CDR3 protein is CSVVEQGWGEAFF. In DNA form, the CDR3 reads TGCAGCGTGGTCGAACAGGGCTGGGGTGAAGCTTTCTTT.

The chain recombines TRBV12-5 with TRBJ2-1, with 12 bases lining up with TRBD2. V dropped 5 bases and J dropped 3; count of bases not matched to a gene: 2. In germline, CDR1 is LGHNT, CDR2 FRNRAP. The CDR3 consists of 15 residues. CDR3 residues: CASGPGLAGYNEQFF. The CDR3 region has the DNA TGTGCTAGTGGTCCGGGACTAGCGGGCTACAATGAGCAGTTCTTC.

The chain employs TRBV11-2 and TRBJ2-7; D ambiguous. The CDR3 is 14 amino acids. Germline V gene lookup returns CDR1 SGHAT and CDR2 FQNNGV. Trimming pared 2 bases from V and 5 bases from J, leaving 13 bases between. CDR3 amino acids: CASSLKVEVHEQYF. The CDR3 region has the DNA TGTGCCAGCAGCTTAAAAGTAGAGGTCCACGAGCAGTACTTC.

The chain has TRBV11-2 and TRBJ1-2; D is possibly TRBD1 (6 bases). In germline, CDR1 is SGHAT, CDR2 FQNNGV. This CDR3 has 13 residues. V was trimmed by 1 base and J by 7 bases, leaving 10 bases between them. The CDR3 sequence: CASSLAQGFGYTF. The DNA of the CDR3 is TGTGCCAGCAGCTTAGCACAGGGCTTTGGCTACACCTTC.

The count of this clone is one. This sequence joins TRBV30 and TRBJ2-1, with 9 nucleotides matching TRBD1. The trim removed 0 bases at V and 7 bases at J, leaving 7 bases unmatched. The germline V gene has CDR1 GTSNPN and CDR2 SVGIG (reference sequence). The CDR3 extends over 15 amino acids. The DNA for the CDR3 is TGTGCCTGGAGTGTACTGGGGGACAGGGTGAATGAGCAGTTCTTC. Translating it yields CAWSVLGDRVNEQFF.

J is TRBJ2-7 and V is TRBV7-6; 8 positions agree with TRBD2. Germline V gives CDR1 SGHVS, CDR2 FNYEAQ. The CDR3 is made up of 15 amino acids. The junction had 6 bases not matched to a gene; V was cut back by 5 bases and J by 0 bases. The CDR3 protein is CASSPTSGSSYEQYF. Written as DNA, the CDR3 is TGTGCCAGCAGCCCAACTAGCGGTAGCTCCTACGAGCAGTACTTC.

The chain joins TRBV10-2 to TRBJ2-7; D not resolved. CDR3 length: 13 residues. Trimming stripped 6 bases from V and 2 bases from J, with 11 bases between. Germline loops: CDR1 WSHSY, CDR2 SAAADI. In DNA form, the CDR3 reads TGCGCCAGCAGCGACGGGTCCACCTACGAGCAGTACTTC. Its translation is CASSDGSTYEQYF.

The V call is TRBV28, the J call TRBJ2-1, with unresolved D. Germline V lookup: CDR1 MDHEN, CDR2 SYDVKM. There are 13 residues in the CDR3. V was cut by 7 bases and J by 11 bases, with 18 bases left in between. CDR3 residues: CASNSPGEEKQFF. CDR3 nucleotide sequence: TGTGCCAGCAATTCCCCCGGAGAGGAGAAGCAGTTCTTC.

The chain carries TRBV4-2 and TRBJ1-1; no reliable D call. The CDR3 has 12 amino acids. Germline values: CDR1 LGHNA, CDR2 YNFKEQ. The V gene lost 1 base and the J gene lost 6 bases, with 6 bases spanning the gap. The CDR3 DNA follows: TGTGCCAGCAGCCAAGCAGTTGCTGAAGCTTTCTTT. Protein product: CASSQAVAEAFF.

The chain combines TRBV27 with TRBJ2-7, with D possibly matching TRBD1 (6 bases). The CDR3 extends over 16 amino acids. CDR1 is MNHEY, CDR2 SMNVEV, per germline (reference sequence). Trimming took 5 bases from V and 2 from J, leaving 19 bases between them. The CDR3 nucleotides read TGTGCCAGCAGTACCCAGACAGGTCCCGGCACCTACGAGCAGTACTTC. Residues: CASSTQTGPGTYEQYF.

V and J are TRBV11-2 and TRBJ2-7, with D tentatively TRBD2 (7 bases). Germline lookup yields CDR1 SGHAT and CDR2 FQNNGV. The CDR3 extends over 15 amino acids. V was cut by 6 bases and J by 2 bases, with 17 bases left in between. The CDR3 is CASSLGGLAAYEQYF. CDR3 nucleotides: TGTGCCAGCAGTCTAGGGGGGCTAGCGGCCTACGAGCAGTACTTC.

The gene calls are TRBV19 and TRBJ1-2; D perhaps matches TRBD1 (6 bases). Germline-derived CDR1 and CDR2 are LNHDA and SQIVND (reference sequence). The length of the CDR3 is 17 residues. Trimming shortened V by 4 bases and J by 1 base, and 19 bases separated the two germline ends. The CDR3 protein is CASSTLPTGPSNYGYTF. In DNA form, the CDR3 reads TGTGCCAGTAGTACCCTCCCGACAGGCCCTAGTAACTATGGCTACACCTTC.